These T cell receptor beta chains were read from a single sample in a study of blood T cell repertoires in COVID-19. TCRdb's copy holds only in-frame clones and misses some; the assay was immunoSEQ multiplex PCR. The sample records approximately 57,000 clones, just under 90% being singletons. Specimen: peripheral blood. These receptors all come from a man aged 50 or older with acute or convalescent COVID-19. CDR3s leave out the opening cysteine and the closing phenylalanine or tryptophan. The order of the fields is CDR3 protein, J gene, V gene.

cdr3_aa: ASSPNLQNTEAF; j_call: TRBJ1-1; v_call: TRBV18
cdr3_aa: ASSLQYGTKDYT; j_call: TRBJ1-2; v_call: TRBV5-1
cdr3_aa: ASSLLAGITDTQY; j_call: TRBJ2-3; v_call: TRBV7-3
cdr3_aa: ASSSGTGAIYGYT; j_call: TRBJ1-2; v_call: TRBV6-5
cdr3_aa: ASSLADRGYEQY; j_call: TRBJ2-7; v_call: TRBV7-9
cdr3_aa: ASTPGQGAYNEQF; j_call: TRBJ2-1; v_call: TRBV5-1
cdr3_aa: AWSPPDQPQH; j_call: TRBJ1-5; v_call: TRBV30
cdr3_aa: ASSLDARAATNEKLF; j_call: TRBJ1-4; v_call: TRBV5-1
cdr3_aa: ASSLEGGLTEAF; j_call: TRBJ1-1; v_call: TRBV11-2
cdr3_aa: ASSQFWRDGYT; j_call: TRBJ1-2; v_call: TRBV3-1/TRBV3-2
cdr3_aa: ASNPGGVGYGYT; j_call: TRBJ1-2; v_call: TRBV4-1
cdr3_aa: ASSPPGALFYEQY; j_call: TRBJ2-7; v_call: TRBV7-9
cdr3_aa: ASSFGVAGGSYNEQF; j_call: TRBJ2-1; v_call: TRBV11-3
cdr3_aa: AWRFSGSNEKLF; j_call: TRBJ1-4; v_call: TRBV30
cdr3_aa: ASTLSTGVTEAF; j_call: TRBJ1-1; v_call: TRBV11-3
cdr3_aa: ASRTDTLYGYT; j_call: TRBJ1-2; v_call: TRBV2
cdr3_aa: ASSTDRGQPQH; j_call: TRBJ1-5; v_call: TRBV5-1
cdr3_aa: ASSLGHSNYGYT; j_call: TRBJ1-2; v_call: TRBV5-8
cdr3_aa: SASPGVYNEQF; j_call: TRBJ2-1; v_call: TRBV20-1
cdr3_aa: ASSFFGGAGEQY; j_call: TRBJ2-7; v_call: TRBV7-6
cdr3_aa: ATSTNNEQF; j_call: TRBJ2-1; v_call: TRBV15
cdr3_aa: ASSVVGTGFDTQY; j_call: TRBJ2-3; v_call: TRBV9
cdr3_aa: ASSISGVSSYEQY; j_call: TRBJ2-7; v_call: TRBV19
cdr3_aa: AWSLGGGNQPQH; j_call: TRBJ1-5; v_call: TRBV30
cdr3_aa: ASSQGVYSGSYNEQF; j_call: TRBJ2-1; v_call: TRBV3-1/TRBV3-2
cdr3_aa: ASSGDGDYPTDTQY; j_call: TRBJ2-3; v_call: TRBV5-6
cdr3_aa: ASSTDSNNEQF; j_call: TRBJ2-1; v_call: TRBV7-3
cdr3_aa: ASRRTGGRYEQY; j_call: TRBJ2-7; v_call: TRBV27
cdr3_aa: ASSLLTGSRNTIY; j_call: TRBJ1-3; v_call: TRBV5-6
cdr3_aa: ASSIVGLGRQETQY; j_call: TRBJ2-5; v_call: TRBV19
cdr3_aa: ASSAEQGSNYGYT; j_call: TRBJ1-2; v_call: TRBV2
cdr3_aa: ASSTLAGGLYNEQF; j_call: TRBJ2-1; v_call: TRBV28
cdr3_aa: ASSTDRGDTQY; j_call: TRBJ2-3; v_call: TRBV5-4
cdr3_aa: ASSLPSIENTEAF; j_call: TRBJ1-1; v_call: TRBV18
cdr3_aa: ASSLRTGSTDTQY; j_call: TRBJ2-3; v_call: TRBV5-1